This T cell receptor (beta chain) came from a study of cytotoxic CD8 clonotypes in ibrutinib-treated CLL. Findings and caveats of the study: For progressing versus sustained-remission patients, sampling times were not the same.

By share of the sample, this clone is medium-sized. Its antigen is currently unknown. Germline values: CDR1 MGHRA, CDR2 YSYEKL. CDR3 length: 14 amino acids. V was cut by 5 bases and J by 5 bases, with 16 bases left in between. Sequencing was performed with immunoSEQ multiplex PCR; in TCRdb, only in-frame clones are kept and a portion is missing. This table has 35,000 to 40,000 clones, 65% to 75% appearing once. The J gene is TRBJ2-7, the V gene TRBV4-1; TRBD2 might be the D (6 bases). Sequenced here: PBMCs, sampled at disease progression, from a patient treated with ibrutinib. This TCR was recovered from a human donor with chronic lymphocytic leukemia. For the CDR3, the DNA is TGCGCCAGCAGCGACCGGGACCGGGGGAACGAGCAGTACTTC. It codes for CASSDRDRGNEQYF.